This note documents a single T cell receptor beta chain sequence. Its matching antigen is unknown. No DNA is given; TCRdb re-called the 5' RACE reads and lists each CDR3 protein once. Reported are 150,000 or so distinct CDR3 sequences; the ten largest clones contain 37%. Germline V gene sequence: CDR1 SEHNR, CDR2 FQNEAQ (reference sequence). The CDR3 has 17 amino acids. This specimen belongs to a study of T cells expressing NK-cell markers. Study-wide context: Sorted CD3+CD56+NKG2C+, CD3+CD56+NKG2C- and CD3+CD56-NKG2C+ T-cell subsets were beta-chain profiled. There were seven HCMV-seropositive donors and one seronegative donor among the eight sequenced.

Notes on the study in general: The CD3+CD56-NKG2C+ fraction was also led by these clonotypes in several donors. Clarity on HCMV specificity was lacking for the expanded NKG2C+ T cell clones.

The chain uses TRBV7-9 and TRBJ2-1; TCRdb gives TRBD2 as the D gene, but with no DNA this cannot be confirmed. The sequence was collected from a woman in her fifties or sixties in good health. The material sequenced was blood T cells: a sorted CD56 or NKG2C T cell subset, CD4+ or CD8+ T cells, or bulk PBMC T cells (not recorded which). The CDR3 reads CASSFSAAREDYNEQFF.